This TCR beta chain was identified in a study of CD4 and CD8 cells across lung adenocarcinoma regions. V lost 5 bases, J lost 2 bases, and 17 bases lay in between. Germline V gene sequence: CDR1 WNHNN, CDR2 SYGVQD (reference sequence). The CDR3 is 16 amino acids. Samples came from patients with localized non-small cell lung adenocarcinoma. TCRdb analysed the PCR reads with MiXCR anew, one entry per CDR3 protein. The profile shows about 5,200 distinct CDR3 sequences, around 46% of them singletons. The TCR comes from a male donor with lung adenocarcinoma. The CD4 and CD8 labels of this study may be unreliable. Sequenced: CD4+ T cells from the margin of a lung tumor. The chain combines TRBV10-1 with TRBJ2-3; D ambiguous. The chain's CDR3 is CASSPYTGHFTDTQYF. Here the CDR3 DNA reads TGCGCCAGCAGTCCCTACACGGGCCATTTCACAGATACGCAGTATTTT.